This TCR beta chain was captured in a study of blood T cell repertoires in COVID-19. Study background: Acute and convalescent COVID-19 samples came from the United States, Italy and Spain.

Per the original methods: It was from reference gene primer amplification that nucleated cell counts were estimated. The assay was immunoSEQ multiplex PCR, and TCRdb's table has in-frame clones only and misses some. That table furnishes V, J and clone size, whereas the DNA furnished D and trimming. The sample holds more than 70,000 clones, roughly 84% seen once. Germline assignment: CDR1 LGHDT and CDR2 YNNKEL (reference sequence). V gave up 1 base and J gave up 2 bases; unmatched junction bases: 5. This CDR3 has 16 residues. This clone was seen once. Sample: peripheral blood. This sequence was found in an elderly woman in a cohort sampled during active or convalescent COVID-19. The V and J genes are TRBV3-1 (or the pseudogene TRBV3-2) and TRBJ2-7; 10 bases align to TRBD2. CDR3 sequence: CASSQGKAGGPYEQYF. CDR3 DNA: TGTGCCAGCAGCCAAGGAAAAGCGGGAGGGCCCTACGAGCAGTACTTC.